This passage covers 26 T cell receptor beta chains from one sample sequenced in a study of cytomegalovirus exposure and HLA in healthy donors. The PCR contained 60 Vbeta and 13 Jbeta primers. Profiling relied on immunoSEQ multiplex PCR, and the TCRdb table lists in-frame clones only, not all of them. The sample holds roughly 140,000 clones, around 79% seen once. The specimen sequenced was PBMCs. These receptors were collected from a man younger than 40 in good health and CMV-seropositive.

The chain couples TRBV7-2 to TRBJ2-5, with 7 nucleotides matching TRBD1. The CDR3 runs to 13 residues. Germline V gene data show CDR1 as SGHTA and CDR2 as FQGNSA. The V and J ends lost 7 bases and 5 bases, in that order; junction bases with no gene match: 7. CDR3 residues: CASIRDRAETQYF. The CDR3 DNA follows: TGTGCCAGCATAAGAGACAGGGCCGAGACCCAGTACTTC.

CDR3 nucleotides: TGTGCCAGCAGTCAGGGGGACAAGAGATACGAGCAGTACTTC. It encodes CASSQGDKRYEQYF. This rearrangement joins TRBV28 to TRBJ2-7, with 7 bases lining up with TRBD1. Germline V CDR1 and CDR2: MDHEN, SYDVKM. With V trimmed by 5 bases and J by 4 bases, 8 bases remained unmatched. The CDR3 contains 14 residues.

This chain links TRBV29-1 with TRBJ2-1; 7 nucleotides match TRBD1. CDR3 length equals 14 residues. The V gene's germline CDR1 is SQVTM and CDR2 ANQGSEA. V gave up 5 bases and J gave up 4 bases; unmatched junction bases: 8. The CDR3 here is CSVSGTAKYNEQFF. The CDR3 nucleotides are TGCAGCGTTTCCGGGACAGCAAAGTACAATGAGCAGTTCTTC.

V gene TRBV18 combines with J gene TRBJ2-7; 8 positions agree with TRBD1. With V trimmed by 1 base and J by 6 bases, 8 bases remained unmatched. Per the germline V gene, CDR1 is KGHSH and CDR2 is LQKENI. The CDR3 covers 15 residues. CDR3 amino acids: CASSPRDRPNLEQYF. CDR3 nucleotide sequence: TGTGCCAGCTCACCACGGGACAGGCCAAACCTCGAGCAGTACTTC.

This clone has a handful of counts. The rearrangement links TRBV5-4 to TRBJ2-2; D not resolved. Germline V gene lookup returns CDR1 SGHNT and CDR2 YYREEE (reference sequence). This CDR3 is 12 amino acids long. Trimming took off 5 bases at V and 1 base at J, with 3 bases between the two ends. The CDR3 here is CASRQNTGELFF. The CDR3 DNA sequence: TGTGCCAGCAGACAGAACACCGGGGAGCTGTTTTTT.

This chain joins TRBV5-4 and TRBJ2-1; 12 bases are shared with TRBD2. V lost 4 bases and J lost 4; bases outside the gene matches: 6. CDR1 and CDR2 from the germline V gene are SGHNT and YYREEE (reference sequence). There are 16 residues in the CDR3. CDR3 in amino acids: CASSPVGLAGYNEQFF. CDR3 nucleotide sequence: TGTGCCAGCAGCCCCGTGGGACTAGCGGGTTACAATGAGCAGTTCTTC.

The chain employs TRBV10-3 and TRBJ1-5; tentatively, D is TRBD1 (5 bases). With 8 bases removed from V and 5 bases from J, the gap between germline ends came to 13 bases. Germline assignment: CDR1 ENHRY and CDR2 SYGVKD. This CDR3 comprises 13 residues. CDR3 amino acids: CAISGQGYQPQHF. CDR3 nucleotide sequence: TGTGCCATCTCTGGGCAGGGATATCAGCCCCAGCATTTT.

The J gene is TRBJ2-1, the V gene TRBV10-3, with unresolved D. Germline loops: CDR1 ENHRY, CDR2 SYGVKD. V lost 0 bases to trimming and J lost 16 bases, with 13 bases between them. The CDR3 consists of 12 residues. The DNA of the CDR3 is TGTGCCATCAGTGAGTCGGCCAGCCGAGGCTTCTTC. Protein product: CAISESASRGFF.

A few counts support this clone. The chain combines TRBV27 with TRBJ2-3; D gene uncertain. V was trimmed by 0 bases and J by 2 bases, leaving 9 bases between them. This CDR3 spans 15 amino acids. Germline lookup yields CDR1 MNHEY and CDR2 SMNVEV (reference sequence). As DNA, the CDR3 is TGTGCCAGCAGTTTATCGTCGTGGCCCACAGATACGCAGTATTTT. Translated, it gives CASSLSSWPTDTQYF.

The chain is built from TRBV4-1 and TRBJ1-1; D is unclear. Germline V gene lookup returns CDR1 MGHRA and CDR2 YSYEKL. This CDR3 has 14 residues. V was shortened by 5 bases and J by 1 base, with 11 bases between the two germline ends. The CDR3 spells CASSYLSTNTEAFF. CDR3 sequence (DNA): TGCGCCAGCAGCTACTTAAGTACGAACACTGAAGCTTTCTTT.

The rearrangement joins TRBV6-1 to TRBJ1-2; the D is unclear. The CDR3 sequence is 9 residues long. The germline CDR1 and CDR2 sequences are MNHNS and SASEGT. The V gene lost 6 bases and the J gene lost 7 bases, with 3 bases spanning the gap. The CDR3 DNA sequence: TGTGCCAGCAGCAGTGGCTACACCTTC. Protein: CASSSGYTF.

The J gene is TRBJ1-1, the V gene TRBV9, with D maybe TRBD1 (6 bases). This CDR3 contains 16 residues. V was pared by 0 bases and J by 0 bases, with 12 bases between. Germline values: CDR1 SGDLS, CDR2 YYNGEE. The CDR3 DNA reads TGTGCCAGCAGCGTAGCTACAGGGTCTTTGAACACTGAAGCTTTCTTT. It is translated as CASSVATGSLNTEAFF.

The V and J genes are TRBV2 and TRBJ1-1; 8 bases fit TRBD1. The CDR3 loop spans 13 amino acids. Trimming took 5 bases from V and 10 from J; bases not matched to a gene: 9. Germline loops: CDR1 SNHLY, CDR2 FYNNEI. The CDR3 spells CASSTLQGDGAFF. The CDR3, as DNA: TGTGCCAGCAGTACACTACAGGGGGACGGAGCTTTCTTT.

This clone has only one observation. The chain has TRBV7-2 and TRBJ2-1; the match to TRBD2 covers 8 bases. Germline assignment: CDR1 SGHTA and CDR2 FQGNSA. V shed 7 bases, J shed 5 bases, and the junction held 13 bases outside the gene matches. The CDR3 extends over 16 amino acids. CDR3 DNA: TGTGCCAGCACCCCAAGTCTGGCGGGGGGTAACAATGAGCAGTTCTTC. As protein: CASTPSLAGGNNEQFF.

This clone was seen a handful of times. CDR3 loop: CASSMGHENTEAFF. In DNA, the CDR3 is TGTGCCAGCAGTATGGGACACGAGAACACTGAAGCTTTCTTT. This chain joins TRBV6-4 and TRBJ1-1; perhaps TRBD1 as D (6 bases). The CDR3 length is 14 residues. V lost 5 bases and J lost 1, with 11 bases in between. Germline V gene lookup returns CDR1 MRHNA and CDR2 SNTAGT.

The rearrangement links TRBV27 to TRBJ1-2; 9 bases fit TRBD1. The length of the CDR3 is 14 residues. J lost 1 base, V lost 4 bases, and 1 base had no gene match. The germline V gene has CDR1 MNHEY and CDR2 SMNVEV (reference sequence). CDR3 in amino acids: CASSWDRDNYGYTF. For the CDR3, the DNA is TGTGCCAGCAGTTGGGACAGGGATAACTATGGCTACACCTTC.

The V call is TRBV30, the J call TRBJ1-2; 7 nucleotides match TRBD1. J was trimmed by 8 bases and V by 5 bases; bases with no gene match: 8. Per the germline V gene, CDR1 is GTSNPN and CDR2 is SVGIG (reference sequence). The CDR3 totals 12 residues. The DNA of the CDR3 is TGTGCCTGGGACAGGGAAAAAGGAGGCTACACCTTC. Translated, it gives CAWDREKGGYTF.

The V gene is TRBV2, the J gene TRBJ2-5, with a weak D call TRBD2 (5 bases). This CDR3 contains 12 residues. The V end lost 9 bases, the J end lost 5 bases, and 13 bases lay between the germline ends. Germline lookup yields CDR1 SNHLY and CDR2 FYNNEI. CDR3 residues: CASCTRIETQYF. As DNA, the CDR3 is TGTGCCAGTTGTACTAGGATCGAGACCCAGTACTTC.

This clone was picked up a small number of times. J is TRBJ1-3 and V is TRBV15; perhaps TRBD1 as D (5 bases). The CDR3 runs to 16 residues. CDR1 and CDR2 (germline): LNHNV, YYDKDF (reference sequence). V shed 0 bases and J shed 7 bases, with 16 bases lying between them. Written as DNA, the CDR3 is TGTGCCACCAGCAGAGAAGCAGACAGTACCCGGAACACCATATATTTT. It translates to CATSREADSTRNTIYF.

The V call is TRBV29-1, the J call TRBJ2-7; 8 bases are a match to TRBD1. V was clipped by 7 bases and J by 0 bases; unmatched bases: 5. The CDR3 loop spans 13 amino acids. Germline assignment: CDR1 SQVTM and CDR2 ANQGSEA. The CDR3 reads CSADGQGSYEQYF. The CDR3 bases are TGCAGCGCAGACGGACAGGGCTCCTACGAGCAGTACTTC.

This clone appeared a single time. CDR3 sequence (DNA): TGTGCCAGCTCACCCGGCGGGGAGCTGTTTTTT. Residues: CASSPGGELFF. The gene calls are TRBV18 and TRBJ2-2; no firm D call. Germline V CDR1 and CDR2: KGHSH, LQKENI. Trimming removed 3 bases at V and 7 bases at J, with 3 bases between. This CDR3 is 11 amino acids long.

The chain's CDR3 is CASSSTRGKETQYF. DNA for the CDR3: TGTGCCAGCAGCTCAACCAGGGGAAAAGAGACCCAGTACTTC. The rearrangement uses TRBV5-5 and TRBJ2-5, with a possible D match to TRBD1 (6 bases). There are 14 residues in the CDR3. V lost 3 bases and J lost 3, with 12 bases in between. CDR1 and CDR2 (germline): SGHKS, YYEKEE (reference sequence).

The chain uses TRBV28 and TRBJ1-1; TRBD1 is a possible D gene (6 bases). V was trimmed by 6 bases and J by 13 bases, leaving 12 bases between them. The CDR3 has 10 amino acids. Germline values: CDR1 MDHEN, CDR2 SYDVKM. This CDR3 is CASSRQEDFF. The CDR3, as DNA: TGTGCCAGCAGCCGACAGGAGGATTTCTTT.

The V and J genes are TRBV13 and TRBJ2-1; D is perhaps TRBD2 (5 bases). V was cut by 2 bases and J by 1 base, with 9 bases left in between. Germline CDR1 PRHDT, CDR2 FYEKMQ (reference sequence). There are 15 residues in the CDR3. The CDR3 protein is CASSLQRQSYNEQFF. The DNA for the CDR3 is TGTGCCAGCAGCTTACAGCGGCAATCCTACAATGAGCAGTTCTTC.

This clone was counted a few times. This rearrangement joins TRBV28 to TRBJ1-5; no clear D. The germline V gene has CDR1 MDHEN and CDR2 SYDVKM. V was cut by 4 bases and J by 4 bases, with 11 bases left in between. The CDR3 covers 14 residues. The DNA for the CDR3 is TGTGCCAGCAGTTCTAGGTGGCATAATCAGCCCCAGCATTTT. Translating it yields CASSSRWHNQPQHF. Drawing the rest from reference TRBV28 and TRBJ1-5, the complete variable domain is DVKVTQSSRYLVKRTGEKVFLECVQDMDHENMFWYRQDPGLGLRLIYFSYDVKMKEKGDIPEGYSVSREKKERFSLILESASTNQTSMYLCASSSRWHNQPQHFGDGTRLSIL.

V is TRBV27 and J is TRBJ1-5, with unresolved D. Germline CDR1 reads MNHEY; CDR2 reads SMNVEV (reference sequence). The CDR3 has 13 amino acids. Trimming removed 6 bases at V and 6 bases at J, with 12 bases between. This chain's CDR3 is CASSINTVQPQHF. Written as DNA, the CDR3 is TGTGCCAGCAGCATAAATACGGTTCAGCCCCAGCATTTT.